Presented here are 4 T cell receptor beta chains from one specimen sequenced in a study of identifying expanded T cells in peripheral blood. TCRdb keeps only in-frame clones here, not all; method: immunoSEQ multiplex PCR. The sample has 100,000 to 150,000 clones, roughly 84% seen once. What was sequenced was blood. These receptors came from a person between 18 and 75 years old in good health.

The chain is built from TRBV2 and TRBJ2-7; 10 nucleotides match TRBD1. Looked up from germline, CDR1 is SNHLY and CDR2 is FYNNEI. This CDR3 is built from 15 residues. V was pared by 5 bases and J by 1 base, with 5 bases of the junction left unmatched. CDR3 region: CASSKDRGISYEQYF. The CDR3 coding sequence is TGTGCCAGCAGTAAGGACAGGGGGATTTCCTACGAGCAGTACTTC. Combining the CDR3 with reference TRBV2 and TRBJ2-7 gives the whole variable domain EPEVTQTPSHQVTQMGQEVILRCVPISNHLYFYWYRQILGQKVEFLVSFYNNEISEKSEIFDDQFSVERPDGSNFTLKIRSTKLEDSAMYFCASSKDRGISYEQYFGPGTRLTVT.

This clone was seen more than once but under ten times. This chain uses TRBV27 with TRBJ1-5, with D unclear. Trimming removed 3 bases at V and 0 bases at J, with 6 bases between. This CDR3 has 14 residues. Germline V gene lookup returns CDR1 MNHEY and CDR2 SMNVEV (reference sequence). The CDR3: CASSFHHSNQPQHF. The CDR3 region has the DNA TGTGCCAGCAGTTTCCACCATAGCAATCAGCCCCAGCATTTT.

The J gene is TRBJ1-1, the V gene TRBV12-5; TRBD1 might be the D (5 bases). V was trimmed by 7 bases and J by 4 bases, leaving 19 bases between them. The CDR3 is 15 residues long. Germline CDR1 reads LGHNT; CDR2 reads FRNRAP. The CDR3 loop reads CASVRRGVMVTEAFF. CDR3 DNA: TGTGCTAGTGTCCGCCGGGGGGTTATGGTCACTGAAGCTTTCTTT.

The chain combines TRBV18 with TRBJ1-5; 9 nucleotides agree with TRBD1. CDR1 and CDR2 from the germline V gene are KGHSH and LQKENI. CDR3 length: 19 amino acids. The ends lost 0 bases at V and 3 bases at J; junction bases unmatched: 12. The CDR3 DNA reads as TGTGCCAGCTCACCACCGCTAGGACAGGGGCCGAACTTCAATCAGCCCCAGCATTTT. It yields the protein CASSPPLGQGPNFNQPQHF.